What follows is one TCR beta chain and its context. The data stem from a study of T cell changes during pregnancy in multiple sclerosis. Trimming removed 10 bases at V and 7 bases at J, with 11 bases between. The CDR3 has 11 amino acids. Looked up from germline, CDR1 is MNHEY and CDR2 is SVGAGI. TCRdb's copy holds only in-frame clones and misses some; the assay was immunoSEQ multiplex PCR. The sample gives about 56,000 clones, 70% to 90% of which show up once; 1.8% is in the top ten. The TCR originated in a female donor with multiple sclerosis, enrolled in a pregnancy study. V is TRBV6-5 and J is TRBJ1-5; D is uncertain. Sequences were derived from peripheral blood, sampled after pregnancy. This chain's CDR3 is CATLRSQPQHF. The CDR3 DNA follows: TGTGCCACCCTACGTTCCCAGCCCCAGCATTTT.